The clone carrying this TCR beta chain was found many times. The antigen remains undetermined. All TCR cDNA molecules were individually tagged with a unique molecular identifier. In TCRdb, the 5' RACE reads were re-called with MiXCR into one record per CDR3 protein. The sample consists of about 23,000 distinct CDR3 sequences, approximately 4.8% of them appearing once. The record originates from a study of spatial heterogeneity in lung cancer. Study-level background: Alpha-chain sequences were detected in numbers that were consistently lower than beta-chain sequences. Broader study findings: Blood contained ubiquitous expanded tumor TCRs more at resection than at follow-up.

Time point defined: sample taken at primary tumor resection. Whole RNA, isolated from tumor, nontumor lung or frozen PBMC, was sequenced without prior sorting. V was cut by 2 bases and J by 2 bases, with 18 bases left in between. Germline V gene lookup returns CDR1 MNHEY and CDR2 SVGEGT. This CDR3 comprises 17 residues. This receptor was identified in a male donor with early-stage non-small cell lung cancer. V is TRBV6-2 or TRBV6-3 and J is TRBJ2-5, with D perhaps matching TRBD2 (7 bases). The material sequenced was PBMCs, taken at surgery. CDR3 in amino acids: CASSYLKGGGRQETQYF. The CDR3 nucleotides are TGTGCCAGCAGTTACCTCAAGGGCGGGGGCCGGCAAGAGACCCAGTACTTC.